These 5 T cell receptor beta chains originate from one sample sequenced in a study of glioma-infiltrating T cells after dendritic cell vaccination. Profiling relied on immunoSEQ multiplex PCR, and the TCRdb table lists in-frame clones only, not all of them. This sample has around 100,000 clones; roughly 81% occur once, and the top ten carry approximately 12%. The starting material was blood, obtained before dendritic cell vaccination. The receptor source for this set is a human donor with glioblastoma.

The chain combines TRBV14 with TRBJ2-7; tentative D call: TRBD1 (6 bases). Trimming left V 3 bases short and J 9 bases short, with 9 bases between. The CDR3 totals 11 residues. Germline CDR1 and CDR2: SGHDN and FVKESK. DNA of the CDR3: TGTGCCAGCAGCCATGTAGGGGGGCAGTACTTC. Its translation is CASSHVGGQYF. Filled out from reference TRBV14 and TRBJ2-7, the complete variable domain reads EAGVTQFPSHSVIEKGQTVTLRCDPISGHDNLYWYRRVMGKEIKFLLHFVKESKQDESGMPNNRFLAERTGGTYSTLKVQPAELEDSGVYFCASSHVGGQYFGPGTRLTVT.

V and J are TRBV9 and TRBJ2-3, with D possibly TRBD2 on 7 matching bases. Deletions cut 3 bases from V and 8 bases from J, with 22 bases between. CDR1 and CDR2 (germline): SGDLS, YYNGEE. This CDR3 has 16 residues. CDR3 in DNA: TGTGCCAGCAGCGCGGGGCCGGGGGGCCGCGGAGGTACGCAGTATTTT. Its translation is CASSAGPGGRGGTQYF.

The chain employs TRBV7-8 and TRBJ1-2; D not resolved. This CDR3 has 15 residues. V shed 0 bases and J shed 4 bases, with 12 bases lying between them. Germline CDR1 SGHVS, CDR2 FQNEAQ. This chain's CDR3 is CASSLAESTVYGYTF. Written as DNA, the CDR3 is TGTGCCAGCAGCTTAGCGGAGTCTACGGTCTATGGCTACACCTTC.

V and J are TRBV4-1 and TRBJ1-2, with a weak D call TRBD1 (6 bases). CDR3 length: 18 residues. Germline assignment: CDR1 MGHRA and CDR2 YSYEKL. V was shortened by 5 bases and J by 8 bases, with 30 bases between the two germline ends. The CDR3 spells CASSSRSPGQEGLGGYTF. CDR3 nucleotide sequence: TGCGCCAGCAGCTCTCGCTCTCCGGGACAAGAGGGGTTGGGGGGCTACACCTTC.

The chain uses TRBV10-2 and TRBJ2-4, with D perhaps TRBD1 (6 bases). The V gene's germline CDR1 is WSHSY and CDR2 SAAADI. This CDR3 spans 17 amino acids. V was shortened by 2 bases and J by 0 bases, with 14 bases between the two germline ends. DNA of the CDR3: TGCGCCAGCAGTGAGAACATGGGGGCACTAGCCAAAAACATTCAGTACTTC. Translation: CASSENMGALAKNIQYF.